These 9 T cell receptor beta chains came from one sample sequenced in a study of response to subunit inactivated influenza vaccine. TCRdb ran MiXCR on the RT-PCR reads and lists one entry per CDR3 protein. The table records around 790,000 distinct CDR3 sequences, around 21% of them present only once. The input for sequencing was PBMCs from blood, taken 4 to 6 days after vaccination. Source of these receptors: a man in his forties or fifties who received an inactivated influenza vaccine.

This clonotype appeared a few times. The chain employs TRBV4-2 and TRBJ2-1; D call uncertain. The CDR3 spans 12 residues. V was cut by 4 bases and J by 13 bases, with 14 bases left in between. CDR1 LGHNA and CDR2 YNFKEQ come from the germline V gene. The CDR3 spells CASSRREDGQFF. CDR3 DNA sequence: TGTGCCAGCAGCCGCCGAGAGGATGGTCAGTTCTTC.

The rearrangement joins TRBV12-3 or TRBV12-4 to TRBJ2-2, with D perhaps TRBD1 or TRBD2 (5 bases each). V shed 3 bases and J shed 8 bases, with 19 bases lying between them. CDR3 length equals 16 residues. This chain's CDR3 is CASSFALRGVGGELFF. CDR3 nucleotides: TGTGCCAGCAGTTTCGCCCTCCGAGGGGTGGGTGGGGAGCTGTTTTTT.

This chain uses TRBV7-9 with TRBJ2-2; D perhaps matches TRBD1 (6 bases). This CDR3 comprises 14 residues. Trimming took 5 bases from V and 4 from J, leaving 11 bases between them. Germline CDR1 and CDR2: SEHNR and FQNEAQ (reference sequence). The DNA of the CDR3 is TGTGCCAGCAGCGAAGGACAGAGCACCGGGGAGCTGTTTTTT. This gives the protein CASSEGQSTGELFF.

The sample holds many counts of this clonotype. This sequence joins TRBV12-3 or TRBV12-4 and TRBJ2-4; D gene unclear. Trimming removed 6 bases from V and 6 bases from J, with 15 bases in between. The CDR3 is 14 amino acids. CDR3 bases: TGTGCCAGCAGACTCGGTGGGTCTGGAAACATTCAGTACTTC. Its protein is CASRLGGSGNIQYF.

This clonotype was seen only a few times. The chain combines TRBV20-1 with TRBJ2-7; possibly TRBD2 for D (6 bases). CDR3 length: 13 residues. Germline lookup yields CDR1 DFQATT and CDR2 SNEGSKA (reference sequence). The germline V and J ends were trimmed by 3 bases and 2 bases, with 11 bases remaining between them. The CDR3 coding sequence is TGCAGTGCTAGCCGGGACTTAACCTACGAGCAGTACTTC. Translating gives CSASRDLTYEQYF.

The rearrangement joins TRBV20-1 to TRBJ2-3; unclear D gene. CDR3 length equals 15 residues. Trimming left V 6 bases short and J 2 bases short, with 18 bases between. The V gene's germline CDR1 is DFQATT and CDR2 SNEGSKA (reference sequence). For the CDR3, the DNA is TGCAGTGCCCCCTTCCCGACACACAACACAGATACGCAGTATTTT. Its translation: CSAPFPTHNTDTQYF.

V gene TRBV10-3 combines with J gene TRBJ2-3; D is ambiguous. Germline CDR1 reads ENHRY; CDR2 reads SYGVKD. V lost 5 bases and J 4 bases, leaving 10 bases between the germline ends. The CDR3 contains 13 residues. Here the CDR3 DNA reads TGTGCCATCAGTCCAGTACCCCCAGATACGCAGTATTTT. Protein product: CAISPVPPDTQYF.

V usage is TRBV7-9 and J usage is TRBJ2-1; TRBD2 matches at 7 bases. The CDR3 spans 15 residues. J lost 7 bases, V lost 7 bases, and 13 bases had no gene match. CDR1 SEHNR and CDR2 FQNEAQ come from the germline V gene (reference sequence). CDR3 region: CASTRPQRGPNEQFF. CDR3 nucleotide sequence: TGTGCCAGCACCCGGCCACAGCGGGGACCAAATGAGCAGTTCTTC.

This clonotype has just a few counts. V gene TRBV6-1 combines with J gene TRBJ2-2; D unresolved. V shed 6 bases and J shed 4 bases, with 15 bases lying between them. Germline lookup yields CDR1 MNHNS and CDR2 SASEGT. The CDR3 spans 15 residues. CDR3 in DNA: TGTGCCAGCAGGCTTACGGGTGCCGGCACCGGGGAGCTGTTTTTT. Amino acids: CASRLTGAGTGELFF.